This T cell receptor beta chain was identified during a study of blood T cell repertoires in COVID-19 (TCRdb year 2020). For the wider study: Samples covering the acute and convalescent phases of COVID-19 were provided by collaborators in the United States, Italy and Spain. Where HLA class I and class II types were available, the types were taken from metadata supplied by the sample provider, not from assay-based typing. The prospective study material was composed of cDNA or gDNA derived from T cells, B-cell-depleted T cells, or PBMCs. The repertoires were released in a freely available public database intended as a resource for research on the immune response to SARS-CoV-2. The dataset comprised deeply sampled blood TCRbeta repertoires from subjects exposed to, actively infected with, or recovered from COVID-19. A de-identified subject ID, COVID-19 status, age in years and sex were almost always included in the sample metadata. Samples came from the ongoing ImmuneRACE study (first 160 participants) plus 1,254 subjects from 6 global collaborators. Here is what the overall study found, with its caveats: Clinical and demographic metadata were provided uncurated, with the amount varying by source and participant.

The immunoSEQ Assay, a bias-controlled multiplex PCR, was used to amplify TCRbeta CDR3 regions from genomic DNA. The source study handled its data this way. Within the assay, amplification of reference gene primers was used to estimate how many nucleated cells each sample contained. Sequence reads were collapsed and filtered to measure the absolute abundance of every unique TCRbeta CDR3 rearrangement. For each sample, productive Simpson clonality was calculated by taking the square root of Simpson's diversity index across productive rearrangements. TCRdb mirrors the immuneACCESS table, restricted to in-frame sequences. Some clones are absent from its copies; in checked studies, under half trace to an unresolved V gene, and the reason for the others is unknown. V and J calls and clone size are those listed in that table; D and trimming were worked out from the DNA. The sample data list about 30,000 clones, and about 90% of these were observed just once. Less than 30% of the sample comes from the top ten.

V is cut by 3 bases and J by 5 bases, and the space between the germline ends is 13 bases. Including the terminal cysteine and phenylalanine, the CDR3 comprises 14 residues. The read is trimmed to its CDR3 DNA, 42 bases read in frame from base 1. The germline V gene gives CDR1 as MDHEN and CDR2 as SYDVKM. In the case of this clone: What this receptor recognizes is not known. Base qualities were left out, and no much larger clone turns up one base away.

The collaborating institutions used their own protocols to collect whole blood in K2EDTA tubes. For TCRbeta analysis, collaborators shipped samples as frozen whole blood, isolated PBMCs, or DNA extracted from either of those sample types. This clonotype was sampled from a human donor in a cohort sampled during active COVID-19. The sequencing input was peripheral blood. The chain joins TRBV28 to TRBJ1-2, and possibly TRBD1, on 6 matching bases. The DNA sequence is as follows: TGTGCCAGCAGTTTTAGGGGGGGTGGGTATGGCTACACCTTC. Its product reads: CASSFRGGGYGYTF.